A selection of T cell receptor beta chains follows, all from one sample in a study of human T cells and chemical hapten exposure. TCRdb re-called the RACE reads through MiXCR, storing one row per CDR3 protein. Of approximately 80,000 distinct CDR3 sequences listed, more than 9% are singletons. This sample comprised whole blood, obtained in connection with sensitization to the hapten diphenylcyclopropenone (DPC). These receptors came from a woman aged 45-65 years with alopecia areata. Some clones in this sample may be carry-over from other donors' samples. Both conserved end residues are part of each CDR3. A D gene is named only where the DNA matches it firmly. Clone size is given for some rows only: seen once, a few or many times, or a class if the clone is expanded.

TRBD1	TRBV11-3	NA	TRBJ2-7	TGTGCCAGCAGCTCACCTTCCGGGACAGGGCACCACGAGCAGTACTTC	CASSSPSGTGHHEQYF
NA	TRBV20-1	many	TRBJ2-7	TGCAGTGCCCCTCCCGGTGGGGTGGGAGGCTACGAGCAGTACTTC	CSAPPGGVGGYEQYF
NA	TRBV7-8	NA	TRBJ2-7	TGTGCCAGCAGCTTAGTGGTCGGTGGGGAGGAGTACTTC	CASSLVVGGEEYF
TRBD1	TRBV7-2	many	TRBJ1-2	TGTGCCAGCGGAAACAGGGGGCTGGTCGATGGCTACACCTTC	CASGNRGLVDGYTF
NA	TRBV11-1	few	TRBJ2-7	TGTGCCAGCCGCCCCCCGAACTCGCATGGGGAGCAGTACTTC	CASRPPNSHGEQYF
NA	TRBV1	many	TRBJ2-7	TGCACCAGCAGCCGGCCCGGGGCAGATTTATCCTACGAGCAGTACTTC	CTSSRPGADLSYEQYF
TRBD2	TRBV4-3	many	TRBJ2-1	TGCGCCAGCAGCCTCCCGGACGCGGGAGGGCCGGATGAGCAGTTCTTC	CASSLPDAGGPDEQFF
TRBD2	TRBV6-2/TRBV6-3	few	TRBJ2-1	TGTGCCAGCAGTCCTCAACGAAATCGAAGACTAGCGGGACGTGAGCAGTTCTTC	CASSPQRNRRLAGREQFF
NA	TRBV21-1	NA	TRBJ2-1	TGTGCCAGCAGCAAAGTATGTAGGAATGAGCAGTTCTTC	CASSKVCRNEQFF
NA	TRBV19	many	TRBJ2-7	TGTGCCAGTAGTCTTAAACCGGACAGCGGGTACGAGCAGTACTTC	CASSLKPDSGYEQYF
TRBD1	TRBV29-1	many	TRBJ2-7	TGCAGCGTTGGGACAGGCGCCTACGAGCAGTACTTC	CSVGTGAYEQYF
NA	TRBV30	NA	TRBJ1-2	TGTGCCTGGAGTTATGGACAAGGGTATTCACTGGACTATGGCTACACCTTC	CAWSYGQGYSLDYGYTF
TRBD2	TRBV20-1	many	TRBJ2-1	TGCAGTGCACTACTAGCGGGAGGGCCCTATGAGCAGTTCTTC	CSALLAGGPYEQFF
NA	TRBV6-2/TRBV6-3	many	TRBJ2-7	TGTGCCAGCAGTCTCGAGTTATACGAGCAGTACTTC	CASSLELYEQYF
TRBD1	TRBV5-1	many	TRBJ1-1	TGCGCCAGCAGCATCGACAGGGATGAAGCTTTCTTT	CASSIDRDEAFF
NA	TRBV5-1	many	TRBJ1-4	TGCGCCAGCACCCGGGGAACAAATGAAAAACTGTTTTTT	CASTRGTNEKLFF
NA	TRBV10-2	many	TRBJ1-5	TGCGCCAGCAGTGATCCAAATCAGCCCCAGCATTTT	CASSDPNQPQHF
NA	TRBV7-9	few	TRBJ2-6	TGTGCCAGCAGCTTATATGGGGAGGCGGCCAACGTCCTGACTTTC	CASSLYGEAANVLTF
NA	TRBV28	few	TRBJ2-7	TGTGCCAGCAGTTTATCCGGGCGGCTTGAGTACTTC	CASSLSGRLEYF
TRBD2	TRBV6-6	many	TRBJ2-1	TGTGCCAGCAGTTTCCCCCCGGGACTAGCGGGTGTCTCCTACAATGAGCAGTTCTTC	CASSFPPGLAGVSYNEQFF